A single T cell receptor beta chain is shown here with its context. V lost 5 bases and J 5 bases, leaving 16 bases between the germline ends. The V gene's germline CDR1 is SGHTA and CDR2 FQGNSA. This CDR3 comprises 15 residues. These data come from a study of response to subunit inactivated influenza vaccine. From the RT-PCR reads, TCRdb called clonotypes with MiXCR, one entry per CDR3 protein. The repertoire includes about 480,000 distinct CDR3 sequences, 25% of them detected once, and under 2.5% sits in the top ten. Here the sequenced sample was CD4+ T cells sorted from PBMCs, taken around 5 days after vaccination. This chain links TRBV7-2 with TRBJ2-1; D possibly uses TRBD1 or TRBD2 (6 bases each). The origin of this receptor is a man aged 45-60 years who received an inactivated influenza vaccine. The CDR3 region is CASSPLIGGHNEQFF. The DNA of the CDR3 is TGTGCCAGCAGCCCCCTAATTGGGGGGCACAATGAGCAGTTCTTC.